This passage covers 31 T cell receptor beta chains from one sample sequenced in a study of early T cells in non-severe SARS-CoV-2 infection. TCRdb reanalysed the 5' RACE reads using MiXCR and keeps one entry per CDR3 protein. This table has tens of thousands of distinct CDR3 sequences, 9.5% to 15% appearing once. Sample: whole blood, taken at baseline. These receptors were taken from an adult who was a healthcare worker with PCR-confirmed SARS-CoV-2 infection or an uninfected control (not recorded which).

This clonotype was found a few times. The V gene is TRBV7-2, the J gene TRBJ2-1; 7 positions match TRBD2. V lost 5 bases to trimming and J lost 8 bases; unmatched junction nucleotides: 3. CDR1 is SGHTA, CDR2 FQGNSA, per germline. This CDR3 has 12 amino acids. The CDR3 loop reads CASSRLAHEQFF. CDR3 DNA sequence: TGTGCCAGCAGCCGACTAGCACATGAGCAGTTCTTC. Supplemented by reference TRBV7-2 and TRBJ2-1, the full variable domain reads GAGVSQSPSNKVTEKGKDVELRCDPISGHTALYWYRQSLGQGLEFLIYFQGNSAPDKSGLPSDRFSAERTGGSVSTLTIQRTQQEDSAVYLCASSRLAHEQFFGPGTRLTVL.

This clonotype was found many times. This chain connects TRBV3-1 to TRBJ2-3, with 9 bases aligning to TRBD2. Germline CDR1 is LGHDT and CDR2 is YNNKEL (reference sequence). The ends lost 0 bases at V and 7 bases at J; junction bases unmatched: 11. This CDR3 comprises 17 residues. The CDR3 sequence: CASSQDVPSGGLNTQYF. The DNA of the CDR3 is TGTGCCAGCAGCCAAGATGTCCCCAGCGGGGGGCTGAATACGCAGTATTTT.

This clonotype rates as medium-sized. This chain connects TRBV6-2 or TRBV6-3 to TRBJ2-1; 8 bases are a match to TRBD2. The J segment lost 0 bases and the V segment lost 0 bases, leaving 13 bases of the junction unmatched. The CDR3 has 20 amino acids. The germline CDR1 and CDR2 sequences are MNHEY and SVGEGT. CDR3 sequence reads: CASSYSRRSSGFSSYNEQFF. CDR3 DNA sequence: TGTGCCAGCAGTTACTCCCGCAGGTCTAGCGGGTTTAGCTCCTACAATGAGCAGTTCTTC.

The chain has TRBV13 and TRBJ2-7; 7 bases match TRBD2. Germline trimming cut 2 bases from V and 2 bases from J; bases unmatched to any gene: 6. This CDR3 region has 15 residues. Germline lookup yields CDR1 PRHDT and CDR2 FYEKMQ (reference sequence). Here the CDR3 DNA reads TGTGCCAGCAGCTTATACAGCGGGGAGACCTACGAGCAGTACTTC. Its translation: CASSLYSGETYEQYF.

This clonotype was observed many times. V gene TRBV7-9 combines with J gene TRBJ2-7, with a weak D call TRBD2 (6 bases). The germline CDR1 and CDR2 sequences are SEHNR and FQNEAQ (reference sequence). This CDR3 has 13 residues. Trimming cost V 11 bases and J 6 bases, with 20 bases left between them. This CDR3 reads CACTPVSGREQYF. Written as DNA, the CDR3 is TGTGCCTGCACGCCAGTTAGCGGCCGCGAGCAGTACTTC.

V gene TRBV29-1 combines with J gene TRBJ1-1, with no clear D. The CDR3 has 13 residues. Trimming pared 3 bases from V and 6 bases from J, leaving 14 bases between. Germline loops: CDR1 SQVTM, CDR2 ANQGSEA. The CDR3 DNA reads as TGCAGCGTTGAGAACATCCCTGGCGCTGAAGCTTTCTTT. Its protein product is CSVENIPGAEAFF. Full variable domain (missing parts from reference TRBV29-1 and TRBJ1-1): SAVISQKPSRDICQRGTSLTIQCQVDSQVTMMFWYRQQPGQSLTLIATANQGSEATYESGFVIDKFPISRPNLTFSTLTVSNMSPEDSSIYLCSVENIPGAEAFFGQGTRLTVV.

The chain employs TRBV27 and TRBJ1-1; D is undetermined. Trimming removed 0 bases from V and 8 bases from J, with 19 bases in between. CDR1 and CDR2 from the germline V gene are MNHEY and SMNVEV (reference sequence). The CDR3 runs 16 residues. Here the CDR3 DNA reads TGTGCCAGCAGTTTATCGTCGCGGGTCGCAATAGGGGAAGCTTTCTTT. Residues: CASSLSSRVAIGEAFF.

On this clonotype itself: This sequence may be a read error, since a much larger clone differs from it by one base. The genes are TRBV28 and TRBJ1-1, with D maybe TRBD1 (5 bases). The CDR3 totals 11 residues. Germline V CDR1 and CDR2: MDHEN, SYDVKM. Here the CDR3 reads CASSLQGEASF. DNA of the CDR3: TGTGCCAGCAGTCTCCAGGGCGAGGCTTCCTTT. The variable domain in full, completed from reference TRBV28 and TRBJ1-1, reads DVKVTQSSRYLVKRTGEKVFLECVQDMDHENMFWYRQDPGLGLRLIYFSYDVKMKEKGDIPEGYSVSREKKERFSLILESASTNQTSMYLCASSLQGEASFGQGTRLTVV.

The genes are TRBV10-3 and TRBJ2-5; the D gene could be TRBD1 or TRBD2 (5 bases each). Per germline, CDR1 ENHRY and CDR2 SYGVKD. The CDR3 spans 15 residues. Trimming took off 6 bases at V and 3 bases at J, with 17 bases between the two ends. The CDR3, as DNA: TGTGCCATCAGGGGGGACGGGGCCAGAGAAGAGACCCAGTACTTC. It codes for CAIRGDGAREETQYF.

This clonotype has a count of ten or more. The chain recombines TRBV2 with TRBJ2-1; 13 bases fit TRBD2. J was trimmed by 8 bases and V by 6 bases; bases with no gene match: 4. The CDR3 covers 14 residues. CDR1 and CDR2 (germline): SNHLY, FYNNEI. The CDR3 nucleotides read TGTGCCAGCAGGCCGGGACTAGCGGGGTATGAGCAGTTCTTC. Translated, it gives CASRPGLAGYEQFF. Full variable domain (outside the CDR3, taken from reference TRBV2 and TRBJ2-1): EPEVTQTPSHQVTQMGQEVILRCVPISNHLYFYWYRQILGQKVEFLVSFYNNEISEKSEIFDDQFSVERPDGSNFTLKIRSTKLEDSAMYFCASRPGLAGYEQFFGPGTRLTVL.

This clonotype was seen only a few times. The chain joins TRBV5-5 to TRBJ1-2, with D uncertain. CDR3 length equals 14 residues. The germline V and J ends were trimmed by 4 bases and 2 bases, with 12 bases remaining between them. Germline CDR1 SGHKS, CDR2 YYEKEE (reference sequence). The CDR3 loop reads CASSPNDGNYGYTF. The DNA for the CDR3 is TGTGCCAGCAGCCCGAATGACGGCAACTATGGCTACACCTTC. Filled out from reference TRBV5-5 and TRBJ1-2, the complete variable domain reads DAGVTQSPTHLIKTRGQQVTLRCSPISGHKSVSWYQQVLGQGPQFIFQYYEKEERGRGNFPDRFSARQFPNYSSELNVNALLLGDSALYLCASSPNDGNYGYTFGSGTRLTVV.

This clonotype was observed at least ten times. This sequence joins TRBV7-2 and TRBJ2-3, with D tentatively TRBD2 (6 bases). Germline values: CDR1 SGHTA, CDR2 FQGNSA. The length of the CDR3 is 14 residues. V was clipped by 1 base and J by 1 base, with 6 bases between them. CDR3: CASSLGRGTDTQYF. The CDR3 DNA follows: TGTGCCAGCAGCTTAGGGAGGGGCACAGATACGCAGTATTTT.

This clonotype was observed a handful of times. The CDR3 sequence: CASSSRTGEEAFF. The CDR3, as DNA: TGTGCCAGCAGTTCCCGGACAGGGGAGGAAGCTTTCTTT. This chain uses TRBV27 with TRBJ1-1; TRBD1 aligns across 9 bases. J was trimmed by 8 bases and V by 4 bases; bases with no gene match: 5. The CDR3 is made up of 13 amino acids. Germline V lookup: CDR1 MNHEY, CDR2 SMNVEV (reference sequence).

There are many counts of this clonotype. This chain connects TRBV12-3 or TRBV12-4 to TRBJ2-7, with D possibly TRBD1 on 7 matching bases. V was shortened by 4 bases and J by 5 bases, with 15 bases between the two germline ends. The CDR3 has 14 amino acids. The CDR3 DNA reads TGTGCCAGCAGTTCGGAGGGACAGAACGACGAGCAGTACTTC. Translation: CASSSEGQNDEQYF.

V is TRBV6-5 and J is TRBJ2-7; no clear D. Germline CDR1 MNHEY, CDR2 SVGAGI. V lost 7 bases and J 2 bases, leaving 12 bases between the germline ends. The CDR3 is 13 residues long. The CDR3 spells CASKGGVAYEQYF. CDR3 sequence (DNA): TGTGCCAGCAAAGGTGGGGTGGCCTACGAGCAGTACTTC.

This rearrangement joins TRBV20-1 to TRBJ2-7; 9 nucleotides line up with TRBD2. The length of the CDR3 is 13 residues. Germline CDR1 and CDR2: DFQATT and SNEGSKA (reference sequence). J was trimmed by 3 bases and V by 2 bases; bases with no gene match: 2. CDR3 nucleotides: TGCAGTGCTAGACTAGCGGGGTTCTACGAGCAGTACTTC. Amino acids: CSARLAGFYEQYF.

This clonotype was seen a handful of times. The rearrangement uses TRBV29-1 and TRBJ2-5; D gene uncertain. Looked up from germline, CDR1 is SQVTM and CDR2 is ANQGSEA. Trimming cost V 7 bases and J 5 bases, with 11 bases left between them. The CDR3 runs 11 residues. The CDR3 spells CSALYGETQYF. The CDR3 nucleotides are TGCAGCGCTCTCTATGGGGAGACCCAGTACTTC.

This clonotype was observed many times. The CDR3 bases are TGTGCCAGCAGGAATGACAGGGGGCAAGAGACCCAGTACTTC. This sequence encodes CASRNDRGQETQYF. The chain joins TRBV5-4 to TRBJ2-5, with 9 bases identical to TRBD1. The V gene end was trimmed by 5 bases and the J gene end by 2 bases; junction bases not matched to a gene: 4. The CDR3 totals 14 residues. Per germline, CDR1 SGHNT and CDR2 YYREEE (reference sequence).

The chain uses TRBV20-1 and TRBJ2-3, with D tentatively TRBD2 (7 bases). The CDR3 consists of 16 residues. Germline values: CDR1 DFQATT, CDR2 SNEGSKA (reference sequence). V was shortened by 0 bases and J by 0 bases, with 13 bases between the two germline ends. CDR3 protein: CSAREWRGLSTDTQYF. The CDR3 DNA reads TGCAGTGCTAGAGAGTGGCGGGGGCTAAGCACAGATACGCAGTATTTT.

The table lists this clonotype with many counts. The chain combines TRBV2 with TRBJ2-5; D may be TRBD1 (5 bases). V was trimmed by 8 bases and J by 1 base, leaving 8 bases between them. CDR3 size: 12 residues. The V gene's germline CDR1 is SNHLY and CDR2 FYNNEI. CDR3 DNA: TGTGCCAGCGGGGCGGCCCAAGAGACCCAGTACTTC. Residues: CASGAAQETQYF.

The gene calls are TRBV15 and TRBJ2-1; the D gene is possibly TRBD2 (5 bases). Looked up from germline, CDR1 is LNHNV and CDR2 is YYDKDF (reference sequence). With 3 bases removed from V and 0 bases from J, the gap between germline ends came to 6 bases. The CDR3 length is 14 residues. CDR3 sequence reads: CATSSDYSYNEQFF. Written as DNA, the CDR3 is TGTGCCACCAGCAGTGACTACTCCTACAATGAGCAGTTCTTC.

This clonotype appeared a few times. The chain joins TRBV11-2 to TRBJ1-1; D call uncertain. The CDR3 length is 17 residues. Germline V gives CDR1 SGHAT, CDR2 FQNNGV. V was clipped by 2 bases and J by 1 base, with 17 bases between them. CDR3: CASSLSLLRPPNTEAFF. CDR3 DNA sequence: TGTGCCAGCAGCTTAAGTCTCCTACGGCCGCCGAACACTGAAGCTTTCTTT.

The sample holds many counts of this clonotype. The chain links TRBV19 to TRBJ1-5; D possibly corresponds to TRBD1 (5 bases). V was pared by 4 bases and J by 4 bases, with 11 bases between. Germline-derived CDR1 and CDR2 are LNHDA and SQIVND (reference sequence). The CDR3 length is 14 residues. CDR3: CASSTGLPNQPQHF. CDR3 sequence (DNA): TGTGCCAGTAGTACAGGGTTGCCGAATCAGCCCCAGCATTTT.

The rearrangement uses TRBV11-2 and TRBJ2-2; D gene uncertain. V lost 1 base to trimming and J lost 3 bases, with 9 bases between them. The CDR3 totals 15 residues. CDR1 and CDR2 (germline): SGHAT, FQNNGV. The CDR3, as DNA: TGTGCCAGCAGCTTAGTAGGGTCGGACACCGGGGAGCTGTTTTTT. It codes for CASSLVGSDTGELFF.

The chain couples TRBV20-1 to TRBJ1-1; 7 bases line up with TRBD1. The CDR3 is made up of 15 amino acids. The germline V gene has CDR1 DFQATT and CDR2 SNEGSKA (reference sequence). Trimming at V came to 2 bases and at J to 1 base, leaving 7 bases not matched to a gene. CDR3 in DNA: TGCAGTGCTAGACTCCCGGGACAGCAGAACACTGAAGCTTTCTTT. This encodes CSARLPGQQNTEAFF.

This clonotype has a handful of counts. V gene TRBV3-1 combines with J gene TRBJ2-5; D uncertain. The V end lost 0 bases, the J end lost 8 bases, and 4 bases lay between the germline ends. CDR3 size: 11 residues. CDR1 and CDR2 (germline): LGHDT, YNNKEL (reference sequence). In nucleotides, the CDR3 is TGTGCCAGCAGCCAAGATTTCACCCAGTACTTC. Amino acids: CASSQDFTQYF.

This clonotype has at least ten counts. The V call is TRBV6-1, the J call TRBJ1-2; D is unresolved. V gave up 7 bases and J gave up 2 bases, with 8 bases separating them. Per germline, CDR1 MNHNS and CDR2 SASEGT. The CDR3 is made up of 12 amino acids. The CDR3, as DNA: TGTGCCAGCACGCAGCCCAACTATGGCTACACCTTC. Its protein is CASTQPNYGYTF.

This clonotype was observed a handful of times. This chain uses TRBV11-2 with TRBJ2-3; D might be TRBD2 (5 bases). CDR1 is SGHAT, CDR2 FQNNGV, per germline. The CDR3 has 17 amino acids. Trimming removed 2 bases from V and 4 bases from J, with 19 bases in between. The CDR3 loop reads CASSLYHGGLVPDTQYF. The CDR3 nucleotides read TGTGCCAGCAGCTTATATCACGGCGGACTGGTCCCAGATACGCAGTATTTT.

V usage is TRBV19 and J usage is TRBJ2-7, with TRBD1 as a possible D gene (6 bases). CDR1 and CDR2 (germline): LNHDA, SQIVND (reference sequence). V shed 8 bases and J shed 1 base, with 15 bases lying between them. This CDR3 has 14 residues. The CDR3 DNA reads TGTGCCAGTGCTAGGGGGATTTCGTCCTACGAGCAGTACTTC. Translation gives CASARGISSYEQYF.

This clonotype was picked up a small number of times. The V gene is TRBV11-2, the J gene TRBJ2-3; tentative D call: TRBD1 (5 bases). Trimming pared 5 bases from V and 7 bases from J, leaving 16 bases between. There are 14 residues in the CDR3. The germline V gene has CDR1 SGHAT and CDR2 FQNNGV. CDR3: CASSPIGGAHTQYF. CDR3 in DNA: TGTGCCAGCAGCCCCATCGGTGGGGCACATACGCAGTATTTT.

In this sample, this clonotype turned up a few times. The chain couples TRBV27 to TRBJ2-1; D gene uncertain. The V gene's germline CDR1 is MNHEY and CDR2 SMNVEV (reference sequence). There are 15 residues in the CDR3. V was trimmed by 5 bases and J by 0 bases, leaving 11 bases between them. The DNA for the CDR3 is TGTGCCAGCAGTAAAGGGTCGACCTCCTACAATGAGCAGTTCTTC. It encodes CASSKGSTSYNEQFF.